The clone carrying this T cell receptor beta chain was counted ten times or more. Antigen specificity is unknown. The time point denotes: blood at routine non-recurrence follow-up after resection. Unsorted samples of tumor, nontumor lung or frozen PBMC had their whole RNA sequenced. The CDR3 has 13 amino acids. Germline loops: CDR1 SGHVS, CDR2 FNYEAQ. V shed 0 bases and J shed 1 base, with 1 base lying between them. These data are taken from a study of spatial heterogeneity in lung cancer. Overall study: The authors sequenced available follow-up PBMC samples, taken a median of approximately 2 years after resection. Alpha-chain detections were consistently fewer than beta-chain detections among the sequences.

In the library, each TCR cDNA molecule bore its own unique molecular identifier. One entry per CDR3 protein, called by TCRdb with MiXCR from the 5' RACE reads. The sample contains roughly 26,000 distinct CDR3 sequences, around 5.8% of which appear only once. Study outcomes and limitations: Detection of ubiquitous tumor TCRs in blood was higher at resection than follow-up.

The TCR originated in a male donor with early-stage non-small cell lung cancer. Sequencing was performed on PBMCs, taken at follow-up. V gene TRBV7-6 combines with J gene TRBJ1-3, with D hard to call. The CDR3 sequence: CASSLASGNTIYF. The CDR3 DNA sequence: TGTGCCAGCAGCTTAGCATCTGGAAACACCATATATTTT.